The 11 T cell receptor beta chains given below trace back to one sample, sequenced in a study of neoadjuvant anti-PD-1 for oral cavity cancer. Sequencing used immunoSEQ multiplex PCR; TCRdb keeps in-frame clones, though not all of them. The sample lists about 14,000 clones; about 65% were seen once. The sample in question was PBMCs, obtained before nivolumab (anti-PD-1) treatment. The receptors were sampled from a person between 35 and 79 years old with oral cavity squamous cell carcinoma.

The chain carries TRBV2 and TRBJ1-1, with D possibly matching TRBD1 (5 bases). CDR1 SNHLY and CDR2 FYNNEI come from the germline V gene. Trimming removed 5 bases at V and 5 bases at J, with 15 bases between. The CDR3 contains 14 residues. CDR3: CASSPQGGRTEAFF. CDR3 nucleotides: TGTGCCAGCAGTCCCCAGGGAGGCAGGACTGAAGCTTTCTTT.

This clone has just a few counts. The chain joins TRBV5-5 to TRBJ2-5, with D possibly matching TRBD2 (5 bases). The germline CDR1 and CDR2 sequences are SGHKS and YYEKEE (reference sequence). V was cut by 6 bases and J by 1 base, with 10 bases left in between. The CDR3 consists of 13 residues. This CDR3 is CASILALQETQYF. Here the CDR3 DNA reads TGTGCCAGCATCCTAGCCCTCCAAGAGACCCAGTACTTC.

In its sample, this clone was seen a few times. V gene TRBV6-5 combines with J gene TRBJ2-7; TRBD1 aligns across 8 bases. Trimming removed 2 bases from V and 7 bases from J; junction bases left unmatched: 4. The CDR3 is made up of 13 amino acids. Germline CDR1 is MNHEY and CDR2 is SVGAGI. The CDR3 bases are TGTGCCAGCAGTTACATAGGACAGGGTGAGCAGTACTTC. Encoded protein: CASSYIGQGEQYF.

This clone is a singleton in its sample. The chain recombines TRBV29-1 with TRBJ1-2; a possible D gene is TRBD1 (6 bases). This CDR3 is built from 12 residues. The V gene's germline CDR1 is SQVTM and CDR2 ANQGSEA. The V gene lost 2 bases and the J gene lost 4 bases, with 8 bases spanning the gap. DNA of the CDR3: TGCAGCGTTGAAAGGGGGGCCTATGGCTACACCTTC. This gives the protein CSVERGAYGYTF.

The V and J genes are TRBV7-8 and TRBJ2-3; the match to TRBD2 covers 12 bases. J was trimmed by 6 bases and V by 4 bases; bases with no gene match: 8. The CDR3 loop spans 16 amino acids. Germline CDR1 and CDR2: SGHVS and FQNEAQ. CDR3 DNA: TGTGCCAGCAGCTCCCGGACTAGCGGGATAGGGGATACGCAGTATTTT. Encoded protein: CASSSRTSGIGDTQYF.

The chain is built from TRBV29-1 and TRBJ1-4; the D is unclear. The V gene lost 7 bases and the J gene lost 5 bases, with 17 bases spanning the gap. Per germline, CDR1 SQVTM and CDR2 ANQGSEA. CDR3 size: 14 residues. CDR3 residues: CSATERAANEKLFF. CDR3 in DNA: TGCAGCGCTACAGAAAGGGCCGCGAATGAAAAACTGTTTTTT.

This clone has only one observation. The CDR3 sequence is CASSLTGVGGYTF. CDR3 coding DNA: TGTGCCAGCAGTCTTACAGGGGTCGGCGGCTACACCTTC. V gene TRBV6-5 combines with J gene TRBJ1-2, with 7 bases aligning to TRBD1. The J segment lost 8 bases and the V segment lost 5 bases, leaving 8 bases of the junction unmatched. Germline V gene data show CDR1 as MNHEY and CDR2 as SVGAGI. This CDR3 comprises 13 residues.

The chain has TRBV19 and TRBJ1-5, with a weak D call TRBD1 (6 bases). This CDR3 is built from 16 residues. Germline V gene sequence: CDR1 LNHDA, CDR2 SQIVND (reference sequence). Trimming left V 8 bases short and J 0 bases short, with 17 bases between. CDR3 nucleotide sequence: TGTGCCAGTCTTACTACAGGGCCCTATAGCAATCAGCCCCAGCATTTT. This encodes CASLTTGPYSNQPQHF.

This chain uses TRBV5-1 with TRBJ2-3, with 10 bases aligning to TRBD2. This CDR3 is 17 amino acids long. In germline, CDR1 is SGHRS, CDR2 YFSETQ. J lost 3 bases, V lost 5 bases, and 12 bases had no gene match. The CDR3 loop reads CASSSASSGGWTDTQYF. CDR3 DNA: TGCGCCAGCAGTTCGGCGTCTAGCGGGGGTTGGACAGATACGCAGTATTTT. Complete variable domain (other parts from reference TRBV5-1 and TRBJ2-3): KAGVTQTPRYLIKTRGQQVTLSCSPISGHRSVSWYQQTPGQGLQFLFEYFSETQRNKGNFPGRFSGRQFSNSRSEMNVSTLELGDSALYLCASSSASSGGWTDTQYFGPGTRLTVL.

This clone has only one observation. Here the CDR3 reads CASNVVSTDTQYF. The CDR3 DNA follows: TGTGCCAGCAACGTGGTAAGCACAGATACGCAGTATTTT. The chain links TRBV9 to TRBJ2-3; D is undetermined. V was cut by 6 bases and J by 0 bases, with 8 bases left in between. The CDR3 spans 13 residues. Germline assignment: CDR1 SGDLS and CDR2 YYNGEE.

This rearrangement joins TRBV7-7 to TRBJ2-2; D assignment may be TRBD1 or TRBD2 (6 bases each). V gave up 5 bases and J gave up 6 bases, with 16 bases separating them. In germline, CDR1 is SSHAT, CDR2 FNYEAQ (reference sequence). This CDR3 comprises 15 residues. The CDR3 loop reads CASSAGRGQAGELFF. CDR3 nucleotides: TGTGCCAGCAGCGCCGGCCGGGGGCAGGCCGGGGAGCTGTTTTTT.